The 21 T cell receptor beta chains given below trace back to one sample, sequenced in a study of T cells in women clearing cervical HPV infection. The repertoire was sequenced with immunoSEQ multiplex PCR; TCRdb's copy has only in-frame clones and lacks some. This sample's table has about 35,000 clones. Sequencing was performed on blood buffy coat. Receptors originate from a woman aged 18-70 years with a cervical HPV16 infection that either progressed to CIN3+ or cleared (not recorded which).

For this clone: The read ends 3 residues early relative to the CDR3; the germline J gene fills the gap. The chain carries TRBV7-9 and TRBJ1-5; D remains unclear. The germline V and J ends were trimmed by 1 base and 4 bases, with 5 bases remaining between them. The CDR3 has 13 residues. Germline lookup yields CDR1 SEHNR and CDR2 FQNEAQ (reference sequence). The CDR3 reads CASSLGRNQPQHF. The covered CDR3 bases are TGTGCCAGCAGCTTAGGGCGGAATCAGCCC.

Comment on this clone: The CDR3 end is not reached by the read, which stops 3 residues before it; the germline J gene fills it in. V and J are TRBV27 and TRBJ2-2, with 7 bases matching TRBD1. CDR1 and CDR2 (germline): MNHEY, SMNVEV (reference sequence). With 4 bases clipped from V and 7 bases from J, the junction kept 15 bases outside the gene matches. The CDR3 totals 17 residues. CDR3 DNA (partial): TGTGCCAGCAGTTCCCCAAGACAGGGAAGGGGTGTCGGGGAG. Residues: CASSSPRQGRGVGE. The whole CDR3 region reads CASSSPRQGRGVGELFF.

To note about this clone: Read coverage stops 3 residues before the CDR3 terminus; the germline J gene supplies the remainder. V usage is TRBV13 and J usage is TRBJ2-3; the match to TRBD2 covers 14 bases. This CDR3 has 16 residues. The germline V gene encodes CDR1 PRHDT and CDR2 FYEKMQ (reference sequence). Trimming at V came to 4 bases and at J to 4 bases, leaving 4 bases not matched to a gene. CDR3 DNA (partial): TGTGCCAGCAGCTACCGACTAGCGGGGGGGCCAGATACG. Its protein product is CASSYRLAGGPDT. The CDR3 as a whole reads CASSYRLAGGPDTQYF.

In the case of this clone: The CDR3 end is not reached by the read, which stops 3 residues before it; the germline J gene fills it in. The chain links TRBV5-1 to TRBJ2-1; 11 bases line up with TRBD2. This CDR3 contains 17 residues. The J segment lost 3 bases and the V segment lost 0 bases, leaving 5 bases of the junction unmatched. The germline V gene encodes CDR1 SGHRS and CDR2 YFSETQ. CDR3 DNA, as far as it was read: TGCGCCAGCAGCTTGGGTTCTAGCGGGAGGAACTACAATGAG. This gives the protein CASSLGSSGRNYNE. The whole CDR3 sequence reads CASSLGSSGRNYNEQFF.

Of note for this clone: The read comes to an end 3 residues before the CDR3 does, leaving the germline J gene to fill in the end. V is TRBV30 and J is TRBJ2-1, with a tentative D call TRBD2 (5 bases). V was cut by 7 bases and J by 0 bases, with 10 bases left in between. This CDR3 has 13 residues. Looked up from germline, CDR1 is GTSNPN and CDR2 is SVGIG (reference sequence). CDR3 bases read: TGTGCCTCGCGGGTGAGCTCCTACAATGAG. Protein product: CASRVSSYNE. The CDR3 in full is CASRVSSYNEQFF.

A remark on this clone: The CDR3 extends 3 residues past the end of the read, so its final part is completed from the germline J gene. The chain couples TRBV10-3 to TRBJ1-1; the D is unclear. The V end was cut by 2 bases, the J end by 1 base, with 14 bases between. This CDR3 region has 16 residues. CDR1 ENHRY and CDR2 SYGVKD come from the germline V gene. The DNA read from the CDR3 is TGTGCCATCAGTGAGAGGGCGAGGCAGGAGAACACTGAA. It specifies CAISERARQENTE. The whole CDR3 protein is CAISERARQENTEAFF.

As regards this clone: The read ends 3 residues shy of where the CDR3 ends; the end is completed using the germline J gene. J is TRBJ1-1 and V is TRBV29-1, with a tentative D call TRBD1 (6 bases). Per germline, CDR1 SQVTM and CDR2 ANQGSEA. This CDR3 is 12 amino acids long. CDR3 DNA, as far as it was read: TGCAGCGCCATCCAACCGGGGACAGAA. It is translated as CSAIQPGTE. The whole CDR3 reads CSAIQPGTEAFF.

Comments on this clone: The CDR3 end lies 3 residues beyond the end of the read and is filled in from the germline J gene. V usage is TRBV19 and J usage is TRBJ2-1, with 10 bases identical to TRBD1. This CDR3 has 16 residues. Germline V CDR1 and CDR2: LNHDA, SQIVND (reference sequence). J lost 0 bases, V lost 6 bases, and 5 bases had no gene match. CDR3 DNA (partial): TGTGCCAGTAGACAAGGGACAGGGGTCTCCTACAATGAG. As protein: CASRQGTGVSYNE. The whole CDR3 sequence reads CASRQGTGVSYNEQFF.

With respect to this clone: The read stops 3 residues short of the end of the CDR3; the missing end is completed from the germline J gene. The chain employs TRBV30 and TRBJ2-1; 8 bases align to TRBD1. Per germline, CDR1 GTSNPN and CDR2 SVGIG (reference sequence). The CDR3 length is 15 residues. Unmatched junction bases numbered 8, after V lost 7 bases and J lost 0 bases. The CDR3 loop reads CAFSGQDTSYNEQFF. Incomplete CDR3 DNA: TGTGCCTTTTCGGGACAGGATACCTCCTACAATGAG.

With regard to this clone: The read terminates 3 residues ahead of where the CDR3 ends, so the germline J gene completes it. The rearrangement uses TRBV4-1 and TRBJ1-2; 10 nucleotides line up with TRBD1. This CDR3 is built from 15 residues. In germline, CDR1 is MGHRA, CDR2 YSYEKL. V dropped 0 bases and J dropped 5; count of bases not matched to a gene: 3. CDR3 sequence: CASSQDVGQGYGYTF. CDR3 DNA (partial): TGCGCCAGCAGCCAAGATGTGGGACAGGGGTATGGC.

About this clone itself: The read comes to an end 3 residues before the CDR3 does, leaving the germline J gene to fill in the end. The rearrangement uses TRBV7-9 and TRBJ2-1; perhaps TRBD2 as D (6 bases). With 3 bases removed from V and 2 bases from J, the gap between germline ends came to 11 bases. The CDR3 sequence is 15 residues long. CDR1 and CDR2 from the germline V gene are SEHNR and FQNEAQ (reference sequence). The chain's CDR3 is CASSLTSSPYNEQFF. The CDR3 bases that were read are TGTGCCAGCAGCTTGACTAGTTCCCCCTACAATGAG.

Remarks on this clone: Sequencing ends 3 residues short of the CDR3 end; the germline J gene provides the rest. The rearrangement uses TRBV10-1 and TRBJ1-2; no reliable D call. The germline V gene has CDR1 WNHNN and CDR2 SYGVQD (reference sequence). The CDR3 contains 13 residues. The V end lost 0 bases, the J end lost 6 bases, and 8 bases lay between the germline ends. This chain's CDR3 is CASSESGQDGYTF. The CDR3 DNA, read in part, is TGCGCCAGCAGTGAGTCAGGGCAGGATGGC.

Worth noting for this clone: The missing CDR3 end, 3 residues past where the read stops, is filled in from the germline J gene. The chain is built from TRBV5-1 and TRBJ2-3, with 9 bases aligning to TRBD2. The germline CDR1 and CDR2 sequences are SGHRS and YFSETQ. CDR3 length: 14 amino acids. V was clipped by 4 bases and J by 5 bases; unmatched bases: 5. CDR3 sequence: CASSPSGGRDTQYF. The CDR3 DNA, read in part, is TGCGCCAGCAGCCCAAGCGGGGGGAGAGATACG.

CDR3 loop: CASSSRTSVSGDYTF. The covered CDR3 bases are TGTGCCAGCAGCTCCCGGACTAGCGTGTCGGGTGAC. The chain combines TRBV13 with TRBJ1-2, with D hard to call. The read stops 3 residues short of the end of the CDR3; the missing end is completed from the germline J gene. This CDR3 has 15 residues. CDR1 is PRHDT, CDR2 FYEKMQ, per germline (reference sequence). Full variable domain (missing parts from reference TRBV13 and TRBJ1-2): AAGVIQSPRHLIKEKRETATLKCYPIPRHDTVYWYQQGPGQDPQFLISFYEKMQSDKGSIPDRFSAQQFSDYHSELNMSSLELGDSALYFCASSSRTSVSGDYTFGSGTRLTVV.

On this clone itself: Coverage ceases 3 residues before the CDR3 finishes, and the germline J gene fills in the end. The genes are TRBV6-1 and TRBJ2-7, with unresolved D. Trimming took 3 bases from V and 0 from J, leaving 15 bases between them. The CDR3 is 16 amino acids. CDR1 is MNHNS and CDR2 is SASEGT in the germline V gene. CDR3 sequence: CASSESNPTLSYEQYF. The sequenced part of the CDR3 DNA is TGTGCCAGCAGTGAGAGTAATCCAACTCTCTCCTACGAG.

A remark on this clone: The read terminates 3 residues before the CDR3 end, so the remaining end is supplied by the germline J gene. J is TRBJ2-3 and V is TRBV10-3, with 7 positions matching TRBD1. The germline gives CDR1 ENHRY, CDR2 SYGVKD. This CDR3 has 15 amino acids. CDR3 sequence reads: CAISGKDRFNQPQYF. The CDR3 bases that were read are TGTGCCATCAGTGGTAAGGACAGGTTCAATCAGCCG.

About this clone: The CDR3 extends 3 residues past the end of the read, so its final part is completed from the germline J gene. The gene calls are TRBV6-2 or TRBV6-3 and TRBJ2-5; 11 bases are shared with TRBD2. The CDR3 totals 16 residues. Germline trimming cut 7 bases from V and 3 bases from J; bases unmatched to any gene: 10. The germline gives CDR1 MNHEY, CDR2 SVGEGT. The CDR3 DNA, read in part, is TGTGCCAGCACCCCAGGACTAGCGGGCTGGGAAGAGACC. Its protein is CASTPGLAGWEET. The full CDR3 protein is CASTPGLAGWEETQYF.

CDR3 DNA (partial): TGCAGTGCGATAGCGGGGGAGGGCACAGATACG. This gives the protein CSAIAGEGTDT. The entire CDR3 protein is CSAIAGEGTDTQYF. The gene calls are TRBV20-1 and TRBJ2-3; 9 positions agree with TRBD2. The CDR3 extends 3 residues past the end of the read, so its final part is completed from the germline J gene. V shed 6 bases, J shed 1 base, and the junction held 5 bases outside the gene matches. Germline V gene sequence: CDR1 DFQATT, CDR2 SNEGSKA (reference sequence). The CDR3 length is 14 residues.

With respect to this clone: The read gets to within 3 residues of the CDR3 end, and the germline J gene fills in the rest. The chain has TRBV20-1 and TRBJ2-3, with TRBD2 matching over 11 bases. The V gene's germline CDR1 is DFQATT and CDR2 SNEGSKA (reference sequence). The length of the CDR3 is 13 residues. CDR3 sequence reads: CSAGTSGQETQYF. The CDR3 DNA, read in part, is TGCAGTGCTGGGACTAGCGGTCAAGAGACG.

The CDR3 sequence: CASSPSQGSPLHF. CDR3 DNA (partial): TGTGCCAGCAGCCCCTCGCAGGGTTCACCC. The V call is TRBV7-6, the J call TRBJ1-6; a weak D match, TRBD1 (5 bases). The read terminates 3 residues ahead of where the CDR3 ends, so the germline J gene completes it. Looked up from germline, CDR1 is SGHVS and CDR2 is FNYEAQ. This CDR3 is built from 13 residues. V was pared by 5 bases and J by 9 bases, with 11 bases between.

Turning to this clone: From the germline J gene comes the end of the CDR3, since the read stops 3 residues before it. The chain recombines TRBV19 with TRBJ2-2, with TRBD2 matching over 8 bases. This CDR3 has 14 amino acids. In germline, CDR1 is LNHDA, CDR2 SQIVND (reference sequence). V was pared by 6 bases and J by 7 bases, with 7 bases of the junction left unmatched. The CDR3 DNA, read in part, is TGTGCCAGTAGATCAGCGGGAGAGGTCGGGGAG. It codes for CASRSAGEVGE. The complete CDR3 sequence is CASRSAGEVGELFF.